The text below deals with one T cell receptor (beta chain). The data are from a study of blood T cell repertoires in COVID-19. The CDR3 consists of 14 residues. Germline-derived CDR1 and CDR2 are MNHEY and SMNVEV (reference sequence). V shed 6 bases and J shed 7 bases, with 19 bases lying between them. Profiled with immunoSEQ multiplex PCR; TCRdb holds only in-frame clones, not every one. The sample consists of about 160,000 clones, 65% to 90% of them appearing once. Specimen: peripheral blood. This chain uses TRBV27 with TRBJ2-7; the D gene is possibly TRBD2 (6 bases). This receptor was identified in a woman between 40 and 50 years old with COVID-19, enrolled during active disease. The CDR3 sequence: CASRNRERGEEQYF. In DNA, the CDR3 is TGTGCCAGCAGAAACCGGGAGCGCGGGGAGGAGCAGTACTTC.